Listed below are T cell receptor beta chains from one sample, sequenced in a study of T cell responses to AZD1222 COVID-19 vaccine. Some clones are missing from TCRdb's copy, which holds only in-frame ones; the method was immunoSEQ multiplex PCR. The table records approximately 160,000 clones, around 94% of them present only once. Material: peripheral blood, obtained 28 days after the second AZD1222 dose. The receptors shown here come from an adult who received the AZD1222 COVID-19 vaccine. Both conserved end residues are part of each CDR3. Fields, in order: CDR3 protein, CDR3 DNA, V gene, D gene, clone size, J gene. The D gene is left open where the match is weak. Part of the rows lack a size; the others show once, few, many or a class for expanded clones.

cdr3_aa: CAISQGAANEKLFF
cdr3_nt: TGTGCCATCAGTCAGGGGGCGGCTAATGAAAAACTGTTTTTT
v_call: TRBV10-3
d_call: TRBD1
clone_size: -
j_call: TRBJ1-4

cdr3_aa: CASSQGQTGELFF
cdr3_nt: TGTGCCAGCAGCCAAGGCCAAACAGGGGAGCTGTTTTTT
v_call: TRBV4-2
d_call: -
clone_size: -
j_call: TRBJ2-2

cdr3_aa: CATSRDLFRGFSEAFF
cdr3_nt: TGTGCCACCAGCAGAGATTTATTTAGGGGGTTTTCTGAAGCTTTCTTT
v_call: TRBV15
d_call: -
clone_size: -
j_call: TRBJ1-1

cdr3_aa: CASSKGSETNTGELFF
cdr3_nt: TGTGCCAGCAGCAAAGGGAGCGAGACGAACACCGGGGAGCTGTTTTTT
v_call: TRBV21-1
d_call: -
clone_size: -
j_call: TRBJ2-2

cdr3_aa: CASSRASGIYNEQFF
cdr3_nt: TGCGCCAGCAGCCGTGCTAGCGGGATTTACAATGAGCAGTTCTTC
v_call: TRBV4-1
d_call: TRBD2
clone_size: -
j_call: TRBJ2-1

cdr3_aa: CASSTTQGMNTEAFF
cdr3_nt: TGTGCCAGCAGCACAACACAGGGGATGAACACTGAAGCTTTCTTT
v_call: TRBV7-9
d_call: TRBD1
clone_size: -
j_call: TRBJ1-1

cdr3_aa: CASKNRGDYEQYF
cdr3_nt: TGTGCCAGCAAGAACAGGGGCGATTACGAGCAGTACTTC
v_call: TRBV6-5
d_call: TRBD1
clone_size: -
j_call: TRBJ2-7

cdr3_aa: CATSRAGGGTEAFF
cdr3_nt: TGTGCCACCAGCAGAGCCGGAGGGGGGACTGAAGCTTTCTTT
v_call: TRBV15
d_call: -
clone_size: -
j_call: TRBJ1-1

cdr3_aa: CAWSTGIETQYF
cdr3_nt: TGTGCCTGGAGTACAGGGATAGAGACCCAGTACTTC
v_call: TRBV30
d_call: -
clone_size: -
j_call: TRBJ2-5

cdr3_aa: CASSTPRQGNAEAFF
cdr3_nt: TGTGCCAGCAGCACCCCTCGACAGGGGAACGCTGAAGCTTTCTTT
v_call: TRBV7-2
d_call: TRBD1
clone_size: -
j_call: TRBJ1-1

cdr3_aa: CASSQDLGGRADEQYF
cdr3_nt: TGTGCCAGCAGCCAAGATCTAGGCGGGAGGGCCGACGAGCAGTACTTC
v_call: TRBV3-1/TRBV3-2
d_call: TRBD2
clone_size: -
j_call: TRBJ2-7

cdr3_aa: CASVGQGVGEAFF
cdr3_nt: TGCGCCAGTGTCGGTCAGGGGGTTGGTGAAGCTTTCTTT
v_call: TRBV5-1
d_call: TRBD1
clone_size: -
j_call: TRBJ1-1

cdr3_aa: CASSSSGGSNEQYF
cdr3_nt: TGTGCCAGCTCATCCTCGGGGGGGTCCAACGAGCAGTACTTC
v_call: TRBV18
d_call: TRBD2
clone_size: -
j_call: TRBJ2-7

cdr3_aa: CSSRHQETQYF
cdr3_nt: TGCAGTTCGCGACACCAAGAGACCCAGTACTTC
v_call: TRBV20-1
d_call: -
clone_size: -
j_call: TRBJ2-5

cdr3_aa: CASSPTGIGASYNEQFF
cdr3_nt: TGTGCCAGCAGTCCCACCGGTATAGGGGCCTCCTACAATGAGCAGTTCTTC
v_call: TRBV6-6
d_call: -
clone_size: -
j_call: TRBJ2-1

cdr3_aa: CASNPGQGPYGYTF
cdr3_nt: TGTGCCAGCAACCCGGGACAGGGACCCTATGGCTACACCTTC
v_call: TRBV28
d_call: TRBD1
clone_size: -
j_call: TRBJ1-2

cdr3_aa: CAWADLGGWGYEQYF
cdr3_nt: TGTGCCTGGGCAGACCTCGGCGGCTGGGGTTACGAGCAGTACTTC
v_call: TRBV30
d_call: -
clone_size: -
j_call: TRBJ2-7

cdr3_aa: CASSRDGNIQYF
cdr3_nt: TGTGCCAGCAGCCGGGACGGAAACATTCAGTACTTC
v_call: TRBV7-9
d_call: -
clone_size: -
j_call: TRBJ2-4

cdr3_aa: CASSQVRQIMNEKLFF
cdr3_nt: TGCGCCAGCAGCCAAGTTCGGCAGATTATGAATGAAAAACTGTTTTTT
v_call: TRBV4-1
d_call: -
clone_size: once
j_call: TRBJ1-4

cdr3_aa: CASSFSDRVGYTF
cdr3_nt: TGTGCCAGCAGCTTTAGCGACAGGGTTGGCTACACCTTC
v_call: TRBV7-9
d_call: TRBD1
clone_size: -
j_call: TRBJ1-2

cdr3_aa: CASSQRAGATPYEQYF
cdr3_nt: TGCGCCAGCAGCCAAAGAGCGGGAGCTACCCCTTACGAGCAGTACTTC
v_call: TRBV4-3
d_call: TRBD2
clone_size: -
j_call: TRBJ2-7

cdr3_aa: CASSQGGNTEAFF
cdr3_nt: TGTGCCAGCAGCCAGGGCGGGAACACTGAAGCTTTCTTT
v_call: TRBV27
d_call: -
clone_size: -
j_call: TRBJ1-1

cdr3_aa: CASGGTYSGNTIYF
cdr3_nt: TGTGCCAGCGGAGGGACCTACTCTGGAAACACCATATATTTT
v_call: TRBV6-5
d_call: -
clone_size: -
j_call: TRBJ1-3

cdr3_aa: CASSSTGTGERLKPQHF
cdr3_nt: TGTGCCAGCAGTTCGACCGGGACAGGGGAAAGGTTGAAGCCCCAGCATTTT
v_call: TRBV27
d_call: TRBD1
clone_size: -
j_call: TRBJ1-5

cdr3_aa: CASSYSRGQVDGYTF
cdr3_nt: TGTGCCAGCAGTTACTCTAGGGGACAGGTGGATGGCTACACCTTC
v_call: TRBV6-2/TRBV6-3
d_call: TRBD1
clone_size: -
j_call: TRBJ1-2

cdr3_aa: CASSGTSGLGYNEQFF
cdr3_nt: TGTGCCAGCAGTGGGACTAGCGGTTTGGGGTACAATGAGCAGTTCTTC
v_call: TRBV28
d_call: TRBD2
clone_size: -
j_call: TRBJ2-1

cdr3_aa: CASSGQGADTQYF
cdr3_nt: TGTGCCAGCTCCGGACAGGGGGCAGATACGCAGTATTTT
v_call: TRBV18
d_call: TRBD1
clone_size: -
j_call: TRBJ2-3

cdr3_aa: CASSLKPGGADKNIQYF
cdr3_nt: TGTGCCAGCAGCTTGAAGCCAGGGGGCGCTGACAAAAACATTCAGTACTTC
v_call: TRBV5-4
d_call: TRBD1
clone_size: -
j_call: TRBJ2-4

cdr3_aa: CALKSGQALNTEAFF
cdr3_nt: TGTGCCTTGAAAAGTGGACAGGCTTTGAACACTGAAGCTTTCTTT
v_call: TRBV28
d_call: TRBD1
clone_size: -
j_call: TRBJ1-1

cdr3_aa: CASSPQLAGGDTQYF
cdr3_nt: TGTGCCAGCAGCCCCCAACTAGCGGGAGGGGATACGCAGTATTTT
v_call: TRBV3-1/TRBV3-2
d_call: TRBD2
clone_size: -
j_call: TRBJ2-3

cdr3_aa: CASSFDRTQETQYF
cdr3_nt: TGTGCCAGCAGTTTCGACCGAACGCAAGAGACCCAGTACTTC
v_call: TRBV27
d_call: -
clone_size: -
j_call: TRBJ2-5

cdr3_aa: CASSFYGTSGYEQYF
cdr3_nt: TGTGCCAGCAGTTTTTATGGGACTAGCGGCTACGAGCAGTACTTC
v_call: TRBV27
d_call: TRBD2
clone_size: -
j_call: TRBJ2-7

cdr3_aa: CASRAVDGGGNQPQHF
cdr3_nt: TGTGCCAGTAGGGCGGTTGACGGTGGCGGCAATCAGCCCCAGCATTTT
v_call: TRBV19
d_call: -
clone_size: -
j_call: TRBJ1-5

cdr3_aa: CASSTGSGVRYNEQFF
cdr3_nt: TGTGCCAGCAGCACTGGCTCGGGAGTGCGGTACAATGAGCAGTTCTTC
v_call: TRBV5-8
d_call: -
clone_size: -
j_call: TRBJ2-1

cdr3_aa: CASSLAGARVEEQFF
cdr3_nt: TGTGCCAGCAGCTTAGCGGGAGCCAGGGTGGAGGAGCAGTTCTTC
v_call: TRBV7-3
d_call: TRBD2
clone_size: -
j_call: TRBJ2-1

cdr3_aa: CASSPGGRRGYTF
cdr3_nt: TGTGCCAGCAGTCCGGGGGGTCGGCGGGGCTACACCTTC
v_call: TRBV12-3/TRBV12-4
d_call: -
clone_size: -
j_call: TRBJ1-2

cdr3_aa: CATSEGGRLDNEQFF
cdr3_nt: TGTGCCACCAGTGAAGGCGGGAGGCTTGACAATGAGCAGTTCTTC
v_call: TRBV24-1
d_call: TRBD2
clone_size: -
j_call: TRBJ2-1

cdr3_aa: CASSRSKNTEAFF
cdr3_nt: TGTGCCAGTAGTAGGTCAAAAAACACTGAAGCTTTCTTT
v_call: TRBV19
d_call: -
clone_size: -
j_call: TRBJ1-1

cdr3_aa: CASSPYNDGYTF
cdr3_nt: TGTGCCAGCAGTCCATATAACGATGGCTACACCTTC
v_call: TRBV28
d_call: -
clone_size: -
j_call: TRBJ1-2